This TCR beta chain is drawn from a study of circulating CD8 cells and anti-PD-1 response in melanoma. Each library started from about 14 ng of total RNA using the QIAseq Immune Repertoire TCR panel. A single record per CDR3 protein comes from TCRdb applying MiXCR to the reads. The sample has about 650 distinct CDR3 sequences, approximately 10% seen once. The CDR3 sequence is 13 residues long. Trimming took off 4 bases at V and 8 bases at J, with 14 bases between the two ends. Germline V gene data show CDR1 as LNHDA and CDR2 as SQIVND (reference sequence). This clonotype is categorized as medium-sized. The antigen is not known. Study-level results: Published repertoire comparisons used only baseline and M1 samples.

Live CD3+CD8+TCRalphabeta+ cells were sorted into four subsets by PD-1 and/or TIGIT. The chain carries TRBV19 and TRBJ1-2; D is possibly TRBD1 (5 bases). The sample here was CD8+ T cells from PBMCs, taken at baseline or after one month of anti-PD-1 therapy (not recorded which). This receptor was taken from a human donor with melanoma. CDR3 in DNA: TGTGCCAGTAGTACAGAGGGGATGAAGGGCTACACCTTC. Protein: CASSTEGMKGYTF.